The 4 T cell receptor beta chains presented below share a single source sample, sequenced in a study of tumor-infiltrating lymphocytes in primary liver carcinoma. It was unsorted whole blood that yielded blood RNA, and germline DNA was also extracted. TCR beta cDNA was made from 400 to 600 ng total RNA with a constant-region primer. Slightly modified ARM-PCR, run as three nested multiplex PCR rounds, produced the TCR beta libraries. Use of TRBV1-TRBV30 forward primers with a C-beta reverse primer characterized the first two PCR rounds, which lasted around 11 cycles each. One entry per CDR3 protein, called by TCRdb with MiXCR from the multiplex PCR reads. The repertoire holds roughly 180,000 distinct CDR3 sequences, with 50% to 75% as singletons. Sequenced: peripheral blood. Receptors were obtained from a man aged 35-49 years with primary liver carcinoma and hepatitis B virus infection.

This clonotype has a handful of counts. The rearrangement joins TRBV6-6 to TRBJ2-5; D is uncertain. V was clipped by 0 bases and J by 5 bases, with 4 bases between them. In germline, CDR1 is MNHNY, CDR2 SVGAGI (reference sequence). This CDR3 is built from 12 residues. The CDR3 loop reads CASSYSVETQYF. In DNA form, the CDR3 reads TGTGCCAGCAGTTACTCGGTGGAGACCCAGTACTTC.

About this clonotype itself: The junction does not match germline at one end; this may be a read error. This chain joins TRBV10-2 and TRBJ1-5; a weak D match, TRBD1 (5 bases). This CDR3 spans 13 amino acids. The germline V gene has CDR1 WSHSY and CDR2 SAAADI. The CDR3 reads CASSAQGNQPKHF. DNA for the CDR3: TGCGCCAGCAGTGCTCAGGGTAATCAGCCCAAGCATTTT.

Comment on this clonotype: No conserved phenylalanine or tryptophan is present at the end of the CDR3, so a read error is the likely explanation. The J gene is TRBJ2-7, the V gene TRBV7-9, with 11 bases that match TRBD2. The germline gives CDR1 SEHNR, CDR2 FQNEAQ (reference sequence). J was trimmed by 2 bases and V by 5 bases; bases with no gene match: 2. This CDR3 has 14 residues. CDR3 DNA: TGTGCCAGCAGCATTAGCGGGAGGGCCTACGAGCAGTACATC. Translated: CASSISGRAYEQYI.

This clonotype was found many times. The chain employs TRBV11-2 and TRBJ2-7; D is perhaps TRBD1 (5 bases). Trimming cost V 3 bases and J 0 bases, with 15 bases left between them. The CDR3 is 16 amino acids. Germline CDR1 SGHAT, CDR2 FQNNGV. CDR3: CASSLYRGRDSYEQYF. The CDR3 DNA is TGTGCCAGCAGCTTGTACCGCGGCAGGGACTCCTACGAGCAGTACTTC.